This TCR beta chain was obtained from a study of beta chain features in type 1 diabetes. Study conclusions and caveats: Patients with type 1 diabetes showed fewer VDJ junction insertions and more deletions.

Sorting of CD4+ naive, central memory, regulatory and stem cell-like memory cells was performed via CD45RO/CCR7/CD25/CD127/CD95/CD27. Without exception, sorted populations had purity beyond 98%. The investigators reverse transcribed all of the isolated RNA, so they sequenced expressed TCRB transcripts. Measured with immunoSEQ multiplex PCR; TCRdb has only the in-frame clones, and not every one. The top ten hold 0.44% of the sample, which has about 340,000 clones, under 8.5% seen once. The table lists this clone with a few counts. Its antigen is not known. Unmatched junction bases numbered 4, after V lost 5 bases and J lost 2 bases. This CDR3 is built from 17 residues. Per the germline V gene, CDR1 is SGHTA and CDR2 is FQGNSA.

Sequenced: central memory CD4+ T cells from blood. The clonotype originates from a woman younger than 30 in good health. The chain carries TRBV7-2 and TRBJ2-1; the match to TRBD2 covers 15 bases. The CDR3 DNA reads as TGTGCCAGCAGCAAAGGGACTAGCGGGAGGACCTACAATGAGCAGTTCTTC. It translates to CASSKGTSGRTYNEQFF.